This passage covers 10 T cell receptor beta chains from one sample sequenced in a study of coeliac disease. Using immunoSEQ multiplex PCR, the repertoire was profiled, and TCRdb retains in-frame clones only, with some absent. The data show 6,000 to 7,000 clones, around 62% seen once. The sample comprised lymphocytes from the gut lamina propria. These receptor sequences come from a man in his sixties with celiac disease on a gluten-free diet.

The rearrangement links TRBV19 to TRBJ1-2, with D perhaps matching TRBD1 (6 bases). The CDR3 loop spans 14 amino acids. Between the trimmed V and J ends, which lost 5 bases and 4 bases, there was a span of 14 bases. Germline V gene data show CDR1 as LNHDA and CDR2 as SQIVND (reference sequence). The CDR3 bases are TGTGCCAGTAGTTCCCGGGCAGGGGTCTATGGCTACACCTTC. Amino acids: CASSSRAGVYGYTF.

The genes are TRBV5-4 and TRBJ2-7; 7 positions match TRBD1. V lost 6 bases and J lost 7; bases outside the gene matches: 19. CDR1 SGHNT and CDR2 YYREEE come from the germline V gene (reference sequence). The CDR3 spans 16 residues. The DNA of the CDR3 is TGTGCCAGCAATCCCGGCGCGGACAGGCCTCTTGGGGAGCAGTACTTC. Its translation: CASNPGADRPLGEQYF.

The chain combines TRBV5-1 with TRBJ1-2; tentative D call: TRBD1 (6 bases). This CDR3 region has 13 residues. The V and J ends lost 7 bases and 4 bases respectively, with 14 bases between them. Germline CDR1 is SGHRS and CDR2 is YFSETQ. The CDR3 DNA follows: TGCGCCAGCCCCGACAGGCGCATCTATGGCTACACCTTC. It codes for CASPDRRIYGYTF. The full variable domain, rest sourced from reference TRBV5-1 and TRBJ1-2, is KAGVTQTPRYLIKTRGQQVTLSCSPISGHRSVSWYQQTPGQGLQFLFEYFSETQRNKGNFPGRFSGRQFSNSRSEMNVSTLELGDSALYLCASPDRRIYGYTFGSGTRLTVV.

The genes are TRBV6-1 and TRBJ2-1; D is possibly TRBD1 (5 bases). CDR3 length equals 14 residues. V lost 2 bases, J lost 10 bases, and 15 bases lay in between. Germline CDR1 MNHNS, CDR2 SASEGT. CDR3 region: CASSESGLTPEQFF. The CDR3 DNA follows: TGTGCCAGCAGTGAATCAGGGTTAACCCCCGAGCAGTTCTTC.

The CDR3 bases are TGTGCCAGCAGCTTAGTACCGGGGGTAAAGACCCAGTACTTC. Translation: CASSLVPGVKTQYF. This chain uses TRBV7-8 with TRBJ2-5, with D tentatively TRBD2 (6 bases). CDR1 is SGHVS, CDR2 FQNEAQ, per germline. This CDR3 contains 14 residues. Between the trimmed V and J ends, which lost 1 base and 6 bases, there was a span of 12 bases.

The V gene is TRBV5-4, the J gene TRBJ1-4; D possibly corresponds to TRBD1 (5 bases). The CDR3 runs to 13 residues. V lost 10 bases and J lost 8, with 18 bases in between. Per the germline V gene, CDR1 is SGHNT and CDR2 is YYREEE (reference sequence). The CDR3 sequence: CAYQRGLGEKLFF. The DNA for the CDR3 is TGTGCCTACCAGAGGGGACTCGGGGAAAAACTGTTTTTT.

Points on this clone: A read error may produce the germline difference seen at one junction end. J is TRBJ1-6 and V is TRBV30; D remains unclear. Germline V lookup: CDR1 GTSNPN, CDR2 SVGIG (reference sequence). The CDR3 consists of 13 residues. The CDR3 sequence: CAWTPSSNSPLRF. The CDR3 nucleotides are TGTGCCTGGACTCCTAGTAGTAATTCTCCCCTCCGCTTT.

V usage is TRBV11-3 and J usage is TRBJ2-1; tentative D call: TRBD1 (6 bases). From germline, CDR1 is SGHNT and CDR2 YENEEA. The CDR3 is made up of 16 amino acids. V dropped 1 base and J dropped 7 bases, with 17 bases sitting between them. CDR3 DNA: TGTGCCAGCAGCTTAGGCGTTGTACAGGGAAAGAATGAGCAGTTCTTC. Translating gives CASSLGVVQGKNEQFF.

The chain recombines TRBV6-5 with TRBJ1-5; TRBD1 matches at 7 bases. The CDR3 is 14 amino acids. In germline, CDR1 is MNHEY, CDR2 SVGAGI. The junction had 4 bases not matched to a gene; V was cut back by 8 bases and J by 0 bases. CDR3 sequence: CASGTAYSNQPQHF. CDR3 nucleotide sequence: TGTGCCAGCGGGACAGCCTATAGCAATCAGCCCCAGCATTTT.

V is TRBV7-9 and J is TRBJ2-7; perhaps TRBD1 as D (5 bases). CDR3 length: 15 residues. The V and J ends lost 2 bases and 5 bases respectively, with 16 bases between them. CDR1 is SEHNR, CDR2 FQNEAQ, per germline (reference sequence). The DNA for the CDR3 is TGTGCCAGCAGCTTAAGGTCGTTGCAGGGTGACGAGCAGTACTTC. Its protein product is CASSLRSLQGDEQYF.